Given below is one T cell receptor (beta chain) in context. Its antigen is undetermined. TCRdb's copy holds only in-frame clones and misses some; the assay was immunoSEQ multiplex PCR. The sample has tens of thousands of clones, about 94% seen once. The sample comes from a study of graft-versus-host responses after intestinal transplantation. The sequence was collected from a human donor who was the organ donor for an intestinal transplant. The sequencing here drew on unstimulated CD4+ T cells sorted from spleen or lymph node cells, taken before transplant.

The CDR3 protein is CASSQGVGVGANVLTF. Here the CDR3 DNA reads TGTGCCAGCAGCCAAGGGGTCGGGGTCGGGGCCAACGTCCTGACTTTC. The rearrangement uses TRBV7-2 and TRBJ2-6, with D tentatively TRBD1 or TRBD2 (5 bases each). CDR3 length: 16 residues. Germline V gives CDR1 SGHTA, CDR2 FQGNSA. Trimming took 5 bases from V and 4 from J, leaving 15 bases between them.